One and the same sample provided the 27 T cell receptor beta chains below, sequenced in a study of T cells in Graves' hyperthyroidism and ophthalmopathy. Regions amplified from RNA transcripts were the TCR beta CDR3 regions. Initially, a first-round RT-PCR of the TCR CDR3 employed the HTBI primer set. Each CDR3 protein is one row after TCRdb ran MiXCR on the multiplex PCR reads. The table records 500,000 to 800,000 distinct CDR3 sequences, roughly 45% of them present only once. The sequenced sample consisted of peripheral blood or thyroid tissue (not recorded which). The origin of the receptors is an adult man with Graves' disease, either hyperthyroidism or ophthalmopathy (not recorded which).

Concerning this clonotype: The junction departs from the called germline gene at one end, perhaps through a read error. The chain recombines TRBV5-1 with TRBJ1-6; weak D call: TRBD1 (5 bases). The length of the CDR3 is 15 residues. Per germline, CDR1 SGHRS and CDR2 YFSETQ. The CDR3 loop is CASRSSRDYNSPPHF. In DNA form, the CDR3 reads TGCGCCAGCAGATCGTCCCGGGACTATAATTCACCCCCCCACTTT.

V and J are TRBV7-2 and TRBJ1-6, with D tentatively TRBD1 (5 bases). The CDR3 spans 13 residues. V lost 4 bases and J lost 10, with 11 bases in between. The germline CDR1 and CDR2 sequences are SGHTA and FQGNSA. For the CDR3, the DNA is TGTGCCAGCAGCTGGGGGTTCACGTCACCCCTCCACTTT. This translates into CASSWGFTSPLHF. Full variable domain (rest looked up from reference TRBV7-2 and TRBJ1-6): GAGVSQSPSNKVTEKGKDVELRCDPISGHTALYWYRQSLGQGLEFLIYFQGNSAPDKSGLPSDRFSAERTGGSVSTLTIQRTQQEDSAVYLCASSWGFTSPLHFGNGTRLTVT.

This clonotype came up a few times. The chain joins TRBV5-1 to TRBJ1-2; D call uncertain. The CDR3 contains 15 residues. Deletions cut 1 base from V and 3 bases from J, with 13 bases between. Germline CDR1 SGHRS, CDR2 YFSETQ. The CDR3 region is CASSLSVDTHYGYTF. For the CDR3, the DNA is TGCGCCAGCAGCTTGTCGGTCGACACCCACTATGGCTACACCTTC.

V usage is TRBV15 and J usage is TRBJ1-5; D is uncertain. The length of the CDR3 is 14 residues. Germline CDR1 and CDR2: LNHNV and YYDKDF (reference sequence). Trimming removed 6 bases at V and 2 bases at J, with 11 bases between. CDR3 coding DNA: TGTGCCACCAGTTTCGGAGTTCGCAATCAGCCCCAGCATTTT. Translating it yields CATSFGVRNQPQHF.

The chain joins TRBV20-1 to TRBJ1-2; D is possibly TRBD1 (5 bases). The CDR3 contains 13 residues. Germline CDR1 reads DFQATT; CDR2 reads SNEGSKA (reference sequence). Trimming stripped 3 bases from V and 4 bases from J, with 12 bases between. The CDR3 spells CSASNDGGYGYTF. Here the CDR3 DNA reads TGCAGTGCTAGTAACGACGGGGGCTATGGCTACACCTTC.

The CDR3 bases are TGTGCCAGCAGCGTGGGTTCATCAGGGATCTTGAGGGGCTACACCTTC. This codes for CASSVGSSGILRGYTF. The V gene is TRBV9, the J gene TRBJ1-2; a weak D match, TRBD1 (5 bases). V lost 2 bases, J lost 8 bases, and 22 bases lay in between. The CDR3 sequence is 16 residues long. CDR1 and CDR2 from the germline V gene are SGDLS and YYNGEE.

This clonotype has a count of ten or more. The CDR3 here is CASSRRQGDEETQYF. DNA of the CDR3: TGTGCCAGCAGCCGACGACAGGGGGATGAAGAGACCCAGTACTTC. The chain joins TRBV7-9 to TRBJ2-5; 9 nucleotides align to TRBD1. J lost 3 bases, V lost 5 bases, and 7 bases had no gene match. This CDR3 region has 15 residues. The germline V gene encodes CDR1 SEHNR and CDR2 FQNEAQ (reference sequence). The full variable domain, its missing parts supplied by reference TRBV7-9 and TRBJ2-5, is DTGVSQNPRHKITKRGQNVTFRCDPISEHNRLYWYRQTLGQGPEFLTYFQNEAQLEKSRLLSDRFSAERPKGSFSTLEIQRTEQGDSAMYLCASSRRQGDEETQYFGPGTRLLVL.

This clonotype was observed at least ten times. The chain carries TRBV7-9 and TRBJ1-2, with TRBD1 matching over 9 bases. CDR3 length: 14 amino acids. Germline CDR1 SEHNR, CDR2 FQNEAQ (reference sequence). V lost 5 bases, J lost 3 bases, and 4 bases stayed unmatched. The CDR3 sequence: CASSPRDRDYGYTF. CDR3 coding DNA: TGTGCCAGCAGCCCCCGGGACAGGGACTATGGCTACACCTTC.

Only a few counts were recorded for this clonotype. The V gene is TRBV20-1, the J gene TRBJ1-5; tentatively, D is TRBD1 (5 bases). CDR1 DFQATT and CDR2 SNEGSKA come from the germline V gene (reference sequence). This CDR3 spans 15 amino acids. V was cut by 3 bases and J by 3 bases, with 15 bases left in between. The CDR3 spells CSASHGQGNNQPQHF. DNA of the CDR3: TGCAGTGCTAGTCATGGGCAGGGAAACAATCAGCCCCAGCATTTT.

This chain links TRBV10-3 with TRBJ2-6; either TRBD1 or TRBD2 may fit D (6 bases each). The CDR3 is made up of 20 amino acids. V lost 0 bases and J lost 2, with 20 bases in between. The germline V gene encodes CDR1 ENHRY and CDR2 SYGVKD. CDR3: CAISESKSRGAPAGANVLTF. The CDR3, as DNA: TGTGCCATCAGTGAGTCGAAGAGTAGGGGGGCCCCAGCTGGGGCCAACGTCCTGACTTTC.

V and J are TRBV11-3 and TRBJ2-7; 13 bases are shared with TRBD2. Per the germline V gene, CDR1 is SGHNT and CDR2 is YENEEA. J lost 13 bases, V lost 1 base, and 10 bases had no gene match. The CDR3 covers 15 residues. As DNA, the CDR3 is TGTGCCAGCAGCTTAGCAGGGACTAGCGGGGTACCTCTTTACTTC. Its translation is CASSLAGTSGVPLYF.

Note on this clonotype: Possible read error: a much larger clone is one base away. The CDR3 here is CASSLTDNTEVFF. CDR3 in DNA: TGTGCCAGCAGCTTGACGGACAACACTGAAGTTTTCTTT. The V and J genes are TRBV7-3 and TRBJ1-1, with D possibly matching TRBD1 (5 bases). The CDR3 contains 13 residues. Per the germline V gene, CDR1 is SGHTA and CDR2 is FQGTGA.

The chain carries TRBV29-1 and TRBJ2-2; weak D call: TRBD2 (5 bases). Germline-derived CDR1 and CDR2 are SQVTM and ANQGSEA. The CDR3 spans 13 residues. Deletions cut 7 bases from V and 0 bases from J, with 9 bases between. The CDR3 bases are TGCAGCGGACACGGGGCGAACACCGGGGAGCTGTTTTTT. Its translation is CSGHGANTGELFF.

In its sample, this clonotype was seen a few times. The chain carries TRBV12-3 or TRBV12-4 and TRBJ1-1; TRBD1 aligns across 9 bases. V lost 6 bases, J lost 5 bases, and 7 bases stayed unmatched. There are 14 residues in the CDR3. DNA for the CDR3: TGTGCCAGCAGGCGCCGGGACAGGGTAACTGAAGCTTTCTTT. Translating it yields CASRRRDRVTEAFF.

Concerning this clonotype itself: A much larger clone lies a single base off, so this may be a read error. The chain couples TRBV20-1 to TRBJ1-2, with D tentatively TRBD1 (5 bases). CDR3 length: 12 amino acids. The germline gives CDR1 DFQATT, CDR2 SNEGSKA (reference sequence). CDR3 in amino acids: CSARTANYGHTF. CDR3 in DNA: TGCAGTGCTAGGACAGCTAACTATGGCCACACCTTC.

This chain links TRBV29-1 with TRBJ1-4; 9 nucleotides agree with TRBD1. Germline CDR1 SQVTM, CDR2 ANQGSEA. The CDR3 loop spans 13 amino acids. The J segment lost 7 bases and the V segment lost 3 bases, leaving 3 bases of the junction unmatched. The CDR3 nucleotides are TGCAGCGTTGAGGGGGGACAGGGTGAAAAACTGTTTTTT. It specifies CSVEGGQGEKLFF.

The rearrangement uses TRBV20-1 and TRBJ1-1; D gene uncertain. The CDR3 sequence is 12 residues long. V shed 3 bases and J shed 1 base, with 6 bases lying between them. Germline V gene lookup returns CDR1 DFQATT and CDR2 SNEGSKA (reference sequence). The CDR3 DNA reads TGCAGTGCTAGTACCTGGAACACTGAAGCTTTCTTT. Protein sequence: CSASTWNTEAFF.

The chain employs TRBV10-1 and TRBJ2-7; D might be TRBD2 (5 bases). Between the trimmed V and J ends, which lost 3 bases and 6 bases, there was a span of 12 bases. The CDR3 extends over 13 amino acids. Germline V lookup: CDR1 WNHNN, CDR2 SYGVQD (reference sequence). The CDR3 DNA reads TGCGCCAGCAGTGAAGGGCTAGCATCCGAGCAGTACTTC. Translation: CASSEGLASEQYF.

The chain couples TRBV10-3 to TRBJ1-4, with a tentative D call TRBD1 (5 bases). V was pared by 4 bases and J by 4 bases, with 13 bases between. CDR3 length equals 15 residues. From germline, CDR1 is ENHRY and CDR2 SYGVKD. CDR3 DNA: TGTGCCATCAGTGCGCCGACAGCCATTAATGAAAAACTGTTTTTT. Translating gives CAISAPTAINEKLFF.

This clonotype has a single count. The chain has TRBV7-6 and TRBJ2-7; 9 bases are shared with TRBD1. CDR3 length: 15 residues. V dropped 2 bases and J dropped 7; count of bases not matched to a gene: 9. Germline assignment: CDR1 SGHVS and CDR2 FNYEAQ. CDR3 sequence (DNA): TGTGCCAGCAGCTTATTAACAGGGGGCGCGGGGGAGCAGTACTTC. Translated, it gives CASSLLTGGAGEQYF.

V usage is TRBV2 and J usage is TRBJ1-2, with unresolved D. Germline CDR1 reads SNHLY; CDR2 reads FYNNEI. This CDR3 has 12 amino acids. Trimming removed 1 base at V and 7 bases at J, with 7 bases between. The CDR3 nucleotides are TGTGCCAGCAGTGAAGTAGTAGGTGGCTACACCTTC. Translating gives CASSEVVGGYTF.

This sequence joins TRBV12-3 or TRBV12-4 and TRBJ2-7, with TRBD1 identical over 10 bases. V lost 5 bases, J lost 5 bases, and 6 bases stayed unmatched. This CDR3 has 14 amino acids. CDR3 sequence reads: CASSTGTGDDEQYF. The DNA for the CDR3 is TGTGCCAGCAGTACCGGGACAGGGGACGACGAGCAGTACTTC.

The rearrangement uses TRBV29-1 and TRBJ1-4; D is unresolved. The germline V gene has CDR1 SQVTM and CDR2 ANQGSEA. This CDR3 has 13 amino acids. Trimming took off 4 bases at V and 8 bases at J, with 14 bases between the two ends. The CDR3: CSVARLGREKLFF. The CDR3 DNA sequence: TGCAGCGTTGCCCGACTTGGTCGGGAAAAACTGTTTTTT. The full variable domain, completed using reference TRBV29-1 and TRBJ1-4, is SAVISQKPSRDICQRGTSLTIQCQVDSQVTMMFWYRQQPGQSLTLIATANQGSEATYESGFVIDKFPISRPNLTFSTLTVSNMSPEDSSIYLCSVARLGREKLFFGSGTQLSVL.

The V and J genes are TRBV10-3 and TRBJ1-6; no clear D gene. Looked up from germline, CDR1 is ENHRY and CDR2 is SYGVKD. This CDR3 region has 15 residues. V was pared by 4 bases and J by 7 bases, with 14 bases between. The CDR3 DNA reads TGTGCCATCAGTGCTAGAGACGACGGGAATTCACCCCTCCACTTT. Protein product: CAISARDDGNSPLHF.

This clonotype was seen many times. This chain uses TRBV7-9 with TRBJ1-2; TRBD1 is a possible D gene (5 bases). Germline V gives CDR1 SEHNR, CDR2 FQNEAQ (reference sequence). This CDR3 spans 13 amino acids. The ends were cut back, 4 bases at V and 6 bases at J, with 12 bases in the middle. The CDR3 sequence: CASSSRGTDGYTF. The CDR3 region has the DNA TGTGCCAGCAGCTCCCGGGGGACGGATGGCTACACCTTC.

In this sample, this clonotype turned up a few times. The chain uses TRBV5-8 and TRBJ1-4, with a possible D match to TRBD1 (5 bases). Deletions cut 7 bases from V and 0 bases from J, with 13 bases between. The CDR3 sequence is 15 residues long. Germline V gene data show CDR1 as SGHTS and CDR2 as YDEGEE. The CDR3 DNA is TGTGCCAGCCAGGGAGGTACAACAACTAATGAAAAACTGTTTTTT. Amino acid sequence: CASQGGTTTNEKLFF.

As to this clonotype: Mismatch with germline at one junction end may stem from a read error. The chain recombines TRBV10-3 with TRBJ1-5; D perhaps matches TRBD1 (5 bases). CDR1 is ENHRY and CDR2 is SYGVKD in the germline V gene. This CDR3 comprises 16 residues. The CDR3: CASSPRGGTGNQPQHF. CDR3 in DNA: TGTGCCAGCAGTCCCCGCGGGGGGACTGGCAATCAGCCCCAGCATTTT.